This entry lists 21 T cell receptor beta chains sequenced from one sample in a study of tissue T cells after allogeneic stem cell transplantation. The method was immunoSEQ multiplex PCR; TCRdb's version includes in-frame clones alone and lacks a portion of them. The repertoire consists of about 21,000 clones, with roughly three quarters occurring once and the leading ten covering 0.41%. The sample comprised blood. The receptors were sampled from a female BALB/c mouse in good health. Mouse strain MHC haplotype: H2-d.

As to this clone: Gene names refer to mouse genes. The read ends 1 residue early relative to the CDR3; the germline J gene fills the gap. V and J are TRBV29 and TRBJ2-1; 8 nucleotides agree with TRBD2. This CDR3 is 15 amino acids long. Germline V gene data show CDR1 as MSHET and CDR2 as SYDVDS. Trimming removed 2 bases from V and 4 bases from J; junction bases left unmatched: 4. The CDR3 region is CASSLRWGGYAEQFF. CDR3 DNA, as far as it was read: TGTGCTAGCAGTTTAAGGTGGGGGGGGTATGCTGAGCAGTTC.

This clone showed up just once. Gene and germline names: mouse. The CDR3 end falls 1 residue outside the read, so it is completed with the germline J gene. The chain combines TRBV13-2 with TRBJ1-2; possibly TRBD1 for D (6 bases). CDR3 length: 12 amino acids. V lost 5 bases and J lost 6, with 11 bases in between. Germline V lookup: CDR1 NNHNN, CDR2 SYGAGS (reference sequence). CDR3 loop: CASGAQGTDYTF. CDR3 bases read: TGTGCCAGCGGGGCCCAGGGGACCGACTACACC.

Details on this clone: The gene names here belong to mouse. The read halts 1 residue ahead of the CDR3 end, with the missing end drawn from the germline J gene. The rearrangement links TRBV13-1 to TRBJ1-4; 7 positions match TRBD1. After removal of 5 bases from V and 3 bases from J, the junction contained 7 bases not matched to a gene. This CDR3 is built from 15 residues. Germline CDR1 NSHNY, CDR2 SYGAGN. The CDR3 DNA, read in part, is TGTGCCAGCAGACCCCGACAGGGAACCAACGAAAGATTATTT. Translated: CASRPRQGTNERLF. The complete CDR3 reads CASRPRQGTNERLFF.

Concerning this clone: The listed genes are named as in mouse. The read ends 1 residue shy of where the CDR3 ends; the end is completed using the germline J gene. The chain recombines TRBV29 with TRBJ2-4, with TRBD1 matching 10 bases. This CDR3 contains 15 residues. With V trimmed by 5 bases and J by 0 bases, 2 bases remained unmatched. Per the germline V gene, CDR1 is MSHET and CDR2 is SYDVDS. CDR3 DNA (partial): TGTGCTAGCAGTGGGACAGGGGATAGTCAAAACACCTTGTAC. It is translated as CASSGTGDSQNTLY. The whole CDR3 sequence is CASSGTGDSQNTLYF.

Comment on this clone: Genes here carry mouse names. The sequenced fragment ends 1 residue before the CDR3 boundary, so the rest is inferred from the germline J gene. V usage is TRBV31 and J usage is TRBJ1-4; TRBD1 is a possible D gene (5 bases). V lost 0 bases and J 8 bases, leaving 10 bases between the germline ends. Germline assignment: CDR1 GKSSPN and CDR2 SITVG. This CDR3 region has 13 residues. CDR3 DNA, as far as it was read: TGTGCCTGGAGTCTGCGGGGGGAGGAAAGATTATTT. Translating it yields CAWSLRGEERLF. The complete CDR3 protein is CAWSLRGEERLFF.

As to this clone: The gene symbols are mouse symbols. Read sequence stops 1 residue before the CDR3 end, and the germline J gene provides the missing end. V usage is TRBV4 and J usage is TRBJ2-4, with D perhaps TRBD1 (5 bases). V gave up 5 bases and J gave up 0 bases, with 12 bases separating them. The CDR3 spans 15 residues. The germline gives CDR1 LGHDT, CDR2 YNNKQL (reference sequence). This CDR3 reads CASSPRQTSQNTLYF. CDR3 DNA, as far as it was read: TGTGCCAGCAGCCCTCGACAGACTAGTCAAAACACCTTGTAC.

This clone has more than one count but fewer than ten. Genes and germline are mouse. The read ends 1 residue early relative to the CDR3; the germline J gene fills the gap. The chain joins TRBV1 to TRBJ1-4, with 11 bases fitting TRBD1. Germline CDR1 NSQYPW, CDR2 LRSPGD (reference sequence). The J segment lost 6 bases and the V segment lost 4 bases, leaving 4 bases of the junction unmatched. The CDR3 is 15 amino acids. CDR3 DNA (partial): TGCACCTGCAGTGGGGCGGGACAGGGGGACGAAAGATTATTT. Amino acids: CTCSGAGQGDERLF. In full, the CDR3 is CTCSGAGQGDERLFF.

On this clone: Gene names follow the mouse nomenclature. The DNA ends 1 residue before the CDR3 does, and the rest of the CDR3 is filled in from the germline J gene. This rearrangement joins TRBV2 to TRBJ2-2; 7 bases match TRBD2. Germline-derived CDR1 and CDR2 are LGHNA and YSYQKL. The V segment lost 1 base and the J segment 0 bases; nucleotides outside the gene matches: 2. CDR3 size: 16 residues. CDR3 in amino acids: CASSQGWGTNTGQLYF. Incomplete CDR3 DNA: TGTGCCAGCAGCCAAGGCTGGGGGACAAACACCGGGCAGCTCTAC.

There are a few counts of this clone. The listed genes are named as in mouse. The CDR3 is cut off 1 residue early in the read; its end comes from the germline J gene. The V gene is TRBV13-3, the J gene TRBJ2-7, with a weak D call TRBD2 (7 bases). V dropped 3 bases and J dropped 0 bases, with 10 bases sitting between them. The CDR3 totals 14 residues. The germline gives CDR1 NNHDY, CDR2 SYVADS. Incomplete CDR3 DNA: TGTGCCAGCAGTGGCGGGGGGCGCTCCTATGAACAGTAC. Its protein product is CASSGGGRSYEQY. The whole CDR3 is CASSGGGRSYEQYF.

For this clone: Gene names follow the mouse nomenclature. Read coverage stops 1 residue before the CDR3 terminus; the germline J gene supplies the remainder. The chain combines TRBV13-2 with TRBJ1-3; TRBD1 aligns across 9 bases. With 5 bases clipped from V and 3 bases from J, the junction kept 3 bases outside the gene matches. This CDR3 region has 14 residues. The germline CDR1 and CDR2 sequences are NNHNN and SYGAGS (reference sequence). Incomplete CDR3 DNA: TGTGCCAGCGGAGGGACAGGGCTTGGAAATACGCTCTAT. It translates to CASGGTGLGNTLY. The full CDR3 protein reads CASGGTGLGNTLYF.

On this clone itself: Gene names follow the mouse nomenclature. The CDR3 end falls 1 residue outside the read, so it is completed with the germline J gene. The chain couples TRBV5 to TRBJ2-1; 8 nucleotides align to TRBD2. The CDR3 is 15 residues long. From germline, CDR1 is LGHNA and CDR2 YNLKQL (reference sequence). V dropped 0 bases and J dropped 3; count of bases not matched to a gene: 1. This CDR3 is CASSQDGLGYAEQFF. The sequenced part of the CDR3 DNA is TGTGCCAGCAGCCAAGACGGACTGGGCTATGCTGAGCAGTTC.

Concerning this clone: The gene names given are mouse names. The read falls 1 residue short of the CDR3 end, and the missing part is taken from the germline J gene. The J gene is TRBJ2-5, the V gene TRBV3, with TRBD1 matching 10 bases. V lost 0 bases, J lost 2 bases, and 2 bases stayed unmatched. Germline V lookup: CDR1 SNHLY, CDR2 FYNGKV (reference sequence). The CDR3 runs 16 residues. CDR3 bases read: TGTGCCAGCAGCTTAGCCCGGGACAGGGGCCAAGACACCCAGTAC. It codes for CASSLARDRGQDTQY. The entire CDR3 protein is CASSLARDRGQDTQYF. The complete variable domain, with remaining parts taken from reference TRBV3 and TRBJ2-5, reads GPKVLQIPSHQIIDMGQMVTLNCDPVSNHLYFYWYKQILGQQMEFLVNFYNGKVMEKSKLFKDQFSVERPDGSYFTLKIQPTALEDSAVYFCASSLARDRGQDTQYFGPGTRLLVL.

Remarks on this clone: The germline and genes are mouse ones. The read ends 1 residue shy of where the CDR3 ends; the end is completed using the germline J gene. This sequence joins TRBV5 and TRBJ2-3, with a weak D call TRBD1 (6 bases). CDR3 size: 15 residues. V shed 4 bases and J shed 0 bases, with 11 bases lying between them. Germline CDR1 reads LGHNA; CDR2 reads YNLKQL (reference sequence). CDR3 loop: CASSPGQTSAETLYF. The CDR3 DNA, read in part, is TGTGCCAGCAGCCCCGGACAGACTAGTGCAGAAACGCTGTAT.

With regard to this clone: Mouse names are used for the genes. The CDR3 goes on 1 residue after the read ends, and that part is filled in from the germline J gene. The V gene is TRBV4, the J gene TRBJ1-1; D remains ambiguous. This CDR3 has 14 residues. Germline V lookup: CDR1 LGHDT, CDR2 YNNKQL (reference sequence). Trimming removed 5 bases from V and 0 bases from J, with 10 bases in between. The CDR3 bases that were read are TGTGCCAGCAGCCGCCGGGAGGCAAACACAGAAGTCTTC. Translation gives CASSRREANTEVF. The entire CDR3 protein reads CASSRREANTEVFF.

This clone occurred a few times. Each gene name is a mouse one. The part of the CDR3 DNA that was read is TGTGCCAGCAGTGATGAACTGGGGGGGTATGAACAGTAC. As protein: CASSDELGGYEQY. The full CDR3 sequence reads CASSDELGGYEQYF. The J gene is TRBJ2-7, the V gene TRBV13-3; 10 positions agree with TRBD2. From the germline J gene comes the end of the CDR3, since the read stops 1 residue before it. The CDR3 is 14 amino acids. V trimming: 0 bases; J trimming: 4 bases; junction bases outside the gene matches: 1. Germline V lookup: CDR1 NNHDY, CDR2 SYVADS.

For this clone: Germline and genes here are mouse. The sequenced fragment ends 1 residue before the CDR3 boundary, so the rest is inferred from the germline J gene. J is TRBJ1-1 and V is TRBV1; 7 bases line up with TRBD1. Per the germline V gene, CDR1 is NSQYPW and CDR2 is LRSPGD (reference sequence). The trim removed 5 bases at V and 5 bases at J, leaving 2 bases unmatched. The CDR3 has 12 amino acids. CDR3 loop: CTCSYRGTEVFF. Incomplete CDR3 DNA: TGCACCTGCAGTTACAGGGGAACAGAAGTCTTC.

About this clone itself: Mouse gene names and germline throughout. The DNA ends 1 residue before the CDR3 does, and the rest of the CDR3 is filled in from the germline J gene. The chain combines TRBV19 with TRBJ1-3; TRBD1 is a possible D gene (6 bases). Germline lookup yields CDR1 FNHDT and CDR2 SITEND (reference sequence). V was shortened by 2 bases and J by 2 bases, with 8 bases between the two germline ends. The CDR3 contains 14 residues. CDR3 in amino acids: CASSMAGAGNTLYF. The sequenced CDR3 bases are TGTGCCAGCAGTATGGCAGGGGCTGGAAATACGCTCTAT.

Turning to this clone: Here the gene names and germline are mouse. The read is 1 residue too short to cover the CDR3 end, so that end is filled in from the germline J gene. V usage is TRBV13-1 and J usage is TRBJ2-2; 12 bases are a match to TRBD2. Germline lookup yields CDR1 NSHNY and CDR2 SYGAGN. The J segment lost 2 bases and the V segment lost 2 bases, leaving 4 bases of the junction unmatched. This CDR3 has 17 residues. The CDR3 sequence: CASSESTGGANTGQLYF. The DNA read from the CDR3 is TGTGCCAGCAGTGAGTCGACTGGGGGGGCGAACACCGGGCAGCTCTAC.

Concerning this clone: Here the gene names and germline are mouse. With the read ending 1 residue before the CDR3 end, the germline J gene is used to fill in that end. This rearrangement joins TRBV19 to TRBJ1-2; 11 positions match TRBD1. CDR1 FNHDT and CDR2 SITEND come from the germline V gene (reference sequence). CDR3 size: 13 residues. Germline trimming cut 7 bases from V and 4 bases from J; bases unmatched to any gene: 3. CDR3 residues: CASPGQGGSDYTF. CDR3 DNA (partial): TGTGCCAGCCCGGGACAGGGGGGCTCCGACTACACC.

As to this clone: Gene and germline names: mouse. The DNA read from the CDR3 is TGTGCTAGCAAATCTTCTGCTGAGCAGTTC. Protein: CASKSSAEQF. The entire CDR3 protein reads CASKSSAEQFF. V is TRBV29 and J is TRBJ2-1, with D uncertain. The read terminates 1 residue ahead of where the CDR3 ends, so the germline J gene completes it. From germline, CDR1 is MSHET and CDR2 SYDVDS. This CDR3 spans 11 amino acids. V was shortened by 7 bases and J by 6 bases, with 7 bases between the two germline ends.

To note about this clone: Each gene name is a mouse one. The missing CDR3 end, 1 residue past where the read stops, is filled in from the germline J gene. J is TRBJ1-1 and V is TRBV13-1, with TRBD1 matching over 12 bases. This CDR3 is 16 amino acids long. CDR1 and CDR2 (germline): NSHNY, SYGAGN. V trimming: 3 bases; J trimming: 4 bases; junction bases outside the gene matches: 7. CDR3 amino acids: CASSAPGQGAGTEVFF. Incomplete CDR3 DNA: TGTGCCAGCAGTGCGCCGGGACAGGGGGCGGGCACAGAAGTCTTC.